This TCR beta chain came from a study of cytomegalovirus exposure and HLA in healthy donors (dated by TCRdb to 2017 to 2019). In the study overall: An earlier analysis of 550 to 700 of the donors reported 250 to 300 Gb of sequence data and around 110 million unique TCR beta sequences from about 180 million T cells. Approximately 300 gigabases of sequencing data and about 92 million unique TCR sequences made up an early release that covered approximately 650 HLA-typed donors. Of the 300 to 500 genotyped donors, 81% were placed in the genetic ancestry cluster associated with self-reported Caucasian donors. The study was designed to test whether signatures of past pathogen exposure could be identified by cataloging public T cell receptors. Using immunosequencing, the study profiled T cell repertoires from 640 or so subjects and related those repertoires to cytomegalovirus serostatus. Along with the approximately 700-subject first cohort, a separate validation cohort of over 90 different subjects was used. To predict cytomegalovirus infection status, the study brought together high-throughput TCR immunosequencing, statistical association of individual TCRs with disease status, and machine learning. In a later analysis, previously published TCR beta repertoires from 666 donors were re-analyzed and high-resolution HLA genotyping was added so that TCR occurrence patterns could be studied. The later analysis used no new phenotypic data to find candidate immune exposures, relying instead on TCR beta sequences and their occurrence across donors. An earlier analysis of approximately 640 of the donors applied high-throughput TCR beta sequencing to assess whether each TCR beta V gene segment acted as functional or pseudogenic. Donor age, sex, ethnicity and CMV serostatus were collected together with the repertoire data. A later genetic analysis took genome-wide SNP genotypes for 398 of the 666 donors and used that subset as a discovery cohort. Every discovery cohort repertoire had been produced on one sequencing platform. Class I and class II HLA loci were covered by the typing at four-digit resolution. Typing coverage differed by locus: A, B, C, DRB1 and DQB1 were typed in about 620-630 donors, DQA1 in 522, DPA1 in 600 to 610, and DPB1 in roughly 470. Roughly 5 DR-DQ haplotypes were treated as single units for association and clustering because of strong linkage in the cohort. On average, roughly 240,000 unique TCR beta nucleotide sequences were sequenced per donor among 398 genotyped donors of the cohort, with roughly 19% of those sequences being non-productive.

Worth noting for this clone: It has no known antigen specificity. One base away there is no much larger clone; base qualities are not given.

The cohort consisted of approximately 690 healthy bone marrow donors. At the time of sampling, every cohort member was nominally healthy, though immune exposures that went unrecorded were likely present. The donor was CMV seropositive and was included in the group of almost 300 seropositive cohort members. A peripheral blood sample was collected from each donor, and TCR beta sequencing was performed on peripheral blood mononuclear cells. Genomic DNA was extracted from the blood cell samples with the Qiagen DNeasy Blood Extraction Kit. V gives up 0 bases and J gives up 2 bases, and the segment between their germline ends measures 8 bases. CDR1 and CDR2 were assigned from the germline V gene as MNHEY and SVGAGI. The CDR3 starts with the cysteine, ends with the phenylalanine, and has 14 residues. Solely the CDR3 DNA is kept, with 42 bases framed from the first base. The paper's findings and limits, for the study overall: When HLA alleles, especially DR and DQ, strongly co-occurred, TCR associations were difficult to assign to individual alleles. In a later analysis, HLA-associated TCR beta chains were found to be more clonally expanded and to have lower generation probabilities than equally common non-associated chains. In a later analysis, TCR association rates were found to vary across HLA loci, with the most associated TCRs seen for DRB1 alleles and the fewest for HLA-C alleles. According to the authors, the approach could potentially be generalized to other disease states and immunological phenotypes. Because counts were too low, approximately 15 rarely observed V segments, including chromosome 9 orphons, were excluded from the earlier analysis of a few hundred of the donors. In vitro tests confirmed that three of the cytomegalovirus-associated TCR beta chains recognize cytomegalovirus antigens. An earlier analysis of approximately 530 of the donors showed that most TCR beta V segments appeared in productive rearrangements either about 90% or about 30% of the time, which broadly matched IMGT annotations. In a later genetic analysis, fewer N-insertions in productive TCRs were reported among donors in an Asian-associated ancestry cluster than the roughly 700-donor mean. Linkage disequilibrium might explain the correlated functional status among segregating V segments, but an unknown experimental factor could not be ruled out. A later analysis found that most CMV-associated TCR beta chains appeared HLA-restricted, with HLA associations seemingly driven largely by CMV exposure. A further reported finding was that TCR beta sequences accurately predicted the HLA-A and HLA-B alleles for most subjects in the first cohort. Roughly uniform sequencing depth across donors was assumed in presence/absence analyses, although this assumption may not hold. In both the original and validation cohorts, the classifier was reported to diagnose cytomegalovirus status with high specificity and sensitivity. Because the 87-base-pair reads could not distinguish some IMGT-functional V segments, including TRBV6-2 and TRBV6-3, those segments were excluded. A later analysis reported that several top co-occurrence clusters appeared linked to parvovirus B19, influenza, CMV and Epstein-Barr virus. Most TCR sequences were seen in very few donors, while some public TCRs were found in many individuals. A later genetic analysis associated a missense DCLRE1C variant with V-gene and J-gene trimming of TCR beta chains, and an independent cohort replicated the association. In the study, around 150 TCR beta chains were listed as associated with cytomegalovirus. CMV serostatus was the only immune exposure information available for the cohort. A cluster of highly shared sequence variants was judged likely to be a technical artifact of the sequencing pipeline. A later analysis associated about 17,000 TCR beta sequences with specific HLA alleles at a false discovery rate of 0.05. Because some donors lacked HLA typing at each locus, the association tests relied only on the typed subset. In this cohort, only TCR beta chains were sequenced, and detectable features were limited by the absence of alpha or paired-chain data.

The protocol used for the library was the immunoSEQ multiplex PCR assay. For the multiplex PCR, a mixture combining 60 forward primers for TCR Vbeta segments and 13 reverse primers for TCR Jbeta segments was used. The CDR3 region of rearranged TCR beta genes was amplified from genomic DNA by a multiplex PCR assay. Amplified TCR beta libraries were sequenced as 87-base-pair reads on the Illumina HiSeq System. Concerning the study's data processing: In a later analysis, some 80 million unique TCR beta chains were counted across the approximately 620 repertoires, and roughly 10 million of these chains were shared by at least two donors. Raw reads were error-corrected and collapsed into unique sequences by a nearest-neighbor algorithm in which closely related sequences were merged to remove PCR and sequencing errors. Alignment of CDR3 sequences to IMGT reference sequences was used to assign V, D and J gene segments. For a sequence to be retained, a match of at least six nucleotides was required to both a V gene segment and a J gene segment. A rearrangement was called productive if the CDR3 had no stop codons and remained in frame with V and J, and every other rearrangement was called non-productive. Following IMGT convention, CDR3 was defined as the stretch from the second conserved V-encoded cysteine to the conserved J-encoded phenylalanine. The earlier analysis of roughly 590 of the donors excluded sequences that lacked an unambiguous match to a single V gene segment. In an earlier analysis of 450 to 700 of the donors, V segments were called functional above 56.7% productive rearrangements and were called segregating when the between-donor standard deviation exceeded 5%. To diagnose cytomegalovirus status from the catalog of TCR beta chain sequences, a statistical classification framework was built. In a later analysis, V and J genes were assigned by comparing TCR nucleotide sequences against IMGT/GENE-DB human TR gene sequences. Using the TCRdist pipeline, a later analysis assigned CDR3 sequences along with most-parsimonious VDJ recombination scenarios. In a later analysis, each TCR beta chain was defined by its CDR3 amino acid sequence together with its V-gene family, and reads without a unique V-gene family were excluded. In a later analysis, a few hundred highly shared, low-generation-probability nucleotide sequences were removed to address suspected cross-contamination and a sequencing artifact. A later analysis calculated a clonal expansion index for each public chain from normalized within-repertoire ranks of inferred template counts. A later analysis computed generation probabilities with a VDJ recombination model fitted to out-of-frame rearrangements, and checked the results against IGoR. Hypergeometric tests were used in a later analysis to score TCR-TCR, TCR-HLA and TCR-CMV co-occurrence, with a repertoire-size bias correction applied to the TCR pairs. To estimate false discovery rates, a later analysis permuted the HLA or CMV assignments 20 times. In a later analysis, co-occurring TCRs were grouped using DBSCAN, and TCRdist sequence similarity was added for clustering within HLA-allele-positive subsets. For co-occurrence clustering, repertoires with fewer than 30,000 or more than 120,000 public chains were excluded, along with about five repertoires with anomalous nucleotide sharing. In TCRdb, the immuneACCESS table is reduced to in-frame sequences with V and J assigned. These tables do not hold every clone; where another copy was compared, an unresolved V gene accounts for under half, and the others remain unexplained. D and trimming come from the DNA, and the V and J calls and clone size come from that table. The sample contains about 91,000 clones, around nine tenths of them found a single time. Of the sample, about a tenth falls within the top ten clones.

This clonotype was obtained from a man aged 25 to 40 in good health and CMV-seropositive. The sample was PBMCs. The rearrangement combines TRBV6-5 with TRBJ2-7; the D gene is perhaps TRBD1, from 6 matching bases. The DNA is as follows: TGTGCCAGCAGTTACTCGAGGGGGACCTACGAGCAGTACTTC. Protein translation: CASSYSRGTYEQYF.